This passage covers 28 T cell receptor beta chains from one sample sequenced in a study of Tregs in tolerant kidney transplant recipients. Related graft donors supplied nonmyeloablative bone marrow transplants, and mixed chimerism was transient. Generated by immunoSEQ multiplex PCR, the TCRdb table keeps only in-frame clones and is missing some. The sample contains about 50,000 clones, roughly 89% of which appear only once. Sequenced here: CD8+ T cells from blood (PBMCs), sampled 12 months after the transplant. The receptors stem from a human patient who received a combined kidney and bone marrow transplant. Certain T cells may be donor cells from the graft.

The chain links TRBV29-1 to TRBJ1-5, with 11 bases identical to TRBD1. Germline-derived CDR1 and CDR2 are SQVTM and ANQGSEA. The CDR3 runs 14 residues. The trim removed 8 bases at V and 4 bases at J, leaving 7 bases unmatched. The CDR3 DNA is TGCAGCCGCTTGGACAGGGGGCAAAATCAGCCCCAGCATTTT. It yields the protein CSRLDRGQNQPQHF.

The gene calls are TRBV7-2 and TRBJ2-5, with D tentatively TRBD2 (6 bases). The end of the DNA fits TRBJ2-7 better, so the J call may be wrong. CDR1 and CDR2 from the germline V gene are SGHTA and FQGNSA. The CDR3 totals 15 residues. CDR3 loop: CASSFPPSVGLEQYF. CDR3 nucleotides: TGTGCCAGCAGCTTTCCCCCTAGCGTCGGGCTCGAGCAGTACTTC.

As for this clone: The junction and the germline gene differ at one end; a read error may be behind it. This specimen includes other DNA sequences encoding the same CDR3. The chain has TRBV4-1 and TRBJ1-6, with 8 bases identical to TRBD1. Germline V gene lookup returns CDR1 MGHRA and CDR2 YSYEKL. The CDR3 length is 16 residues. This CDR3 reads CASSIPRQGTNSPLHF. CDR3 coding DNA: TGCGCCAGCAGCATTCCTCGACAGGGGACCAATTCCCCCCTCCACTTT.

The genes are TRBV2 and TRBJ2-7, with a tentative D call TRBD1 (5 bases). The germline V and J ends were trimmed by 1 base and 4 bases, with 11 bases remaining between them. The germline CDR1 and CDR2 sequences are SNHLY and FYNNEI. This CDR3 has 14 amino acids. The CDR3 bases are TGTGCCAGCAGTGAAGGGGGCAGCGCATACGAGCAGTACTTC. Amino acids: CASSEGGSAYEQYF.

J is TRBJ2-7 and V is TRBV5-4, with 9 positions matching TRBD2. The CDR3 is made up of 17 amino acids. Trimming took 2 bases from V and 2 from J; bases not matched to a gene: 11. Germline values: CDR1 SGHNT, CDR2 YYREEE (reference sequence). The CDR3 spells CASSFKLPGLATYEQYF. The CDR3 nucleotides are TGTGCCAGCAGCTTCAAGTTACCGGGACTAGCCACCTACGAGCAGTACTTC.

This chain uses TRBV11-2 with TRBJ2-2; maybe TRBD2 (6 bases). The CDR3 covers 14 residues. CDR1 and CDR2 from the germline V gene are SGHAT and FQNNGV. The V and J ends lost 2 bases and 5 bases respectively, with 9 bases between them. Here the CDR3 reads CASSLPGRTGELFF. The CDR3 DNA sequence: TGTGCCAGCAGCTTACCGGGGAGGACCGGGGAGCTGTTTTTT.

The CDR3 loop reads CASLAGERTDTQYF. The CDR3, as DNA: TGTGCCAGTTTAGCGGGAGAGAGGACAGATACGCAGTATTTT. This sequence joins TRBV14 and TRBJ2-3; 9 bases map to TRBD2. Germline V lookup: CDR1 SGHDN, CDR2 FVKESK. CDR3 length: 14 amino acids. The junction had 7 bases not matched to a gene; V was cut back by 9 bases and J by 3 bases.

The chain links TRBV7-9 to TRBJ2-7, with D tentatively TRBD1 (5 bases). The V end was cut by 7 bases, the J end by 2 bases, with 15 bases between. CDR1 is SEHNR and CDR2 is FQNEAQ in the germline V gene (reference sequence). This CDR3 has 14 residues. DNA of the CDR3: TGTGCCAGCAACCTACAGGCTTTTCCCTACGAGCAGTACTTC. It translates to CASNLQAFPYEQYF.

CDR3 amino acids: CASSQDRLPRSYEQYF. The DNA for the CDR3 is TGCGCCAGCAGCCAAGATCGACTACCCCGCTCCTACGAGCAGTACTTC. This chain connects TRBV4-3 to TRBJ2-7; perhaps TRBD2 as D (5 bases). The CDR3 consists of 16 residues. V was shortened by 0 bases and J by 0 bases, with 12 bases between the two germline ends. Germline assignment: CDR1 LGHNA and CDR2 YSLEER.

The gene calls are TRBV4-1 and TRBJ2-7; 9 bases agree with TRBD1. Germline trimming cut 8 bases from V and 3 bases from J; bases unmatched to any gene: 11. Germline CDR1 MGHRA, CDR2 YSYEKL. The CDR3 loop spans 15 amino acids. DNA for the CDR3: TGCGCCAGCCGACCCGAGGGACAGGGTTACTACGAGCAGTACTTC. Translated, it gives CASRPEGQGYYEQYF.

The rearrangement uses TRBV4-1 and TRBJ2-1, with 9 bases that match TRBD2. Germline CDR1 and CDR2: MGHRA and YSYEKL. V trimming: 8 bases; J trimming: 9 bases; junction bases outside the gene matches: 8. The CDR3 length is 13 residues. CDR3 residues: CASGAGGRREQFF. The CDR3 coding sequence is TGCGCCAGCGGGGCGGGGGGGCGACGTGAGCAGTTCTTC.

The chain links TRBV5-6 to TRBJ2-7; TRBD1 might be the D (7 bases). The germline V gene encodes CDR1 SGHDT and CDR2 YYEEEE. V was trimmed by 4 bases and J by 1 base, leaving 12 bases between them. The CDR3 runs to 14 residues. CDR3 region: CASSLTGTSYEQYF. CDR3 DNA: TGTGCCAGCAGCCTGACAGGGACTTCCTACGAGCAGTACTTC.

This sequence joins TRBV5-6 and TRBJ1-6; unclear D gene. The CDR3 extends over 14 amino acids. Germline CDR1 reads SGHDT; CDR2 reads YYEEEE. Deletions cut 0 bases from V and 9 bases from J, with 10 bases between. CDR3 region: CASSLDAVGSPLHF. DNA of the CDR3: TGTGCCAGCAGCTTGGACGCGGTCGGTTCACCCCTCCACTTT.

V gene TRBV30 combines with J gene TRBJ1-2; 7 bases match TRBD1. The germline gives CDR1 GTSNPN, CDR2 SVGIG (reference sequence). This CDR3 region has 13 residues. V shed 2 bases and J 4 bases; nucleotides not matched to a gene: 4. The CDR3 sequence is CAWSWTGTYGYTF. CDR3 sequence (DNA): TGTGCCTGGAGTTGGACAGGAACCTATGGCTACACCTTC.

The chain combines TRBV12-5 with TRBJ2-1; the match to TRBD2 covers 7 bases. Germline CDR1 LGHNT, CDR2 FRNRAP. V gave up 7 bases and J gave up 0 bases; unmatched junction bases: 9. The length of the CDR3 is 16 residues. The DNA for the CDR3 is TGTGCTAGTGCCCCCACCGGACTAGACTCCTACAATGAGCAGTTCTTC. Its translation is CASAPTGLDSYNEQFF.

This chain links TRBV7-2 with TRBJ1-6; TRBD1 agrees at 8 bases. CDR3 length equals 15 residues. After removal of 3 bases from V and 9 bases from J, the junction contained 7 bases not matched to a gene. Germline CDR1 is SGHTA and CDR2 is FQGNSA. The CDR3 sequence: CASSFITGGGSPLHF. In DNA, the CDR3 is TGTGCCAGCAGCTTCATTACAGGGGGAGGTTCACCCCTCCACTTT.

The sample holds one count of this clone. The chain uses TRBV27 and TRBJ1-2; the D gene is possibly TRBD1 (5 bases). This CDR3 is 13 amino acids long. Germline-derived CDR1 and CDR2 are MNHEY and SMNVEV (reference sequence). V lost 2 bases to trimming and J lost 4 bases, with 8 bases between them. The CDR3 DNA is TGTGCCAGCAGTTTACAGCAGGGCTATGGCTACACCTTC. This encodes CASSLQQGYGYTF.

This chain connects TRBV5-4 to TRBJ1-2; TRBD1 might be the D (5 bases). This CDR3 has 14 residues. Germline CDR1 is SGHNT and CDR2 is YYREEE (reference sequence). Trimming took 1 base from V and 4 from J, leaving 11 bases between them. CDR3 bases: TGTGCCAGCAGCTTGTGGGGCAGTAGCTATGGCTACACCTTC. Translating gives CASSLWGSSYGYTF.

The chain couples TRBV29-1 to TRBJ2-3; D possibly corresponds to TRBD2 (5 bases). The CDR3 sequence is 17 residues long. Per germline, CDR1 SQVTM and CDR2 ANQGSEA. Trimming removed 4 bases from V and 4 bases from J, with 24 bases in between. Here the CDR3 DNA reads TGCAGCGTTGTCCCCCCGTTTCAGGAGGAGGTATCAGATACGCAGTATTTT. This gives the protein CSVVPPFQEEVSDTQYF.

This chain joins TRBV7-2 and TRBJ2-7; TRBD1 matches at 9 bases. The CDR3 consists of 15 residues. V shed 3 bases, J shed 4 bases, and the junction held 7 bases outside the gene matches. Per germline, CDR1 SGHTA and CDR2 FQGNSA. DNA of the CDR3: TGTGCCAGCAGCTTTCGGGACAGGGCGCCGTACGAGCAGTACTTC. The encoded protein is CASSFRDRAPYEQYF.

The chain joins TRBV11-2 to TRBJ2-5, with D possibly TRBD1 on 6 matching bases. This CDR3 has 14 residues. The germline CDR1 and CDR2 sequences are SGHAT and FQNNGV. V lost 3 bases and J lost 5, with 13 bases in between. The CDR3 loop is CASSFGARGETQYF. In DNA, the CDR3 is TGTGCCAGCAGCTTCGGAGCTAGGGGGGAGACCCAGTACTTC.

This chain connects TRBV5-4 to TRBJ1-2, with 7 bases matching TRBD1. The CDR3 sequence is 15 residues long. Germline CDR1 is SGHNT and CDR2 is YYREEE (reference sequence). Trimming took 4 bases from V and 4 from J; bases not matched to a gene: 10. CDR3 in amino acids: CASSPYRGGGYGYTF. In DNA, the CDR3 is TGTGCCAGCAGCCCGTACAGGGGAGGCGGCTATGGCTACACCTTC.

This rearrangement joins TRBV7-9 to TRBJ2-6; 7 bases match TRBD1. Unmatched junction bases numbered 7, after V lost 5 bases and J lost 3 bases. Germline assignment: CDR1 SEHNR and CDR2 FQNEAQ (reference sequence). The CDR3 length is 16 residues. This chain's CDR3 is CASSPRQGFGANVLTF. DNA of the CDR3: TGTGCCAGCAGCCCTAGACAGGGATTTGGGGCCAACGTCCTGACTTTC.

This clone qualifies as medium-sized (0.01 to 0.1%). The chain recombines TRBV10-1 with TRBJ2-7; the D gene is possibly TRBD1 (6 bases). The CDR3 consists of 13 residues. The germline V gene encodes CDR1 WNHNN and CDR2 SYGVQD (reference sequence). Trimming stripped 7 bases from V and 6 bases from J, with 16 bases between. CDR3 nucleotides: TGCGCCAGCACCGGGACACTCGATTGCGAGCAGTACTTC. This encodes CASTGTLDCEQYF.

The chain links TRBV6-5 to TRBJ1-2, with a possible D match to TRBD1 (5 bases). CDR3 length: 14 amino acids. V dropped 0 bases and J dropped 6 bases, with 11 bases sitting between them. Germline V gene data show CDR1 as MNHEY and CDR2 as SVGAGI. The CDR3 nucleotides read TGTGCCAGCAGTTACTCGTGGCAGGGTGATGGCTACACCTTC. Amino acids: CASSYSWQGDGYTF.

The V and J genes are TRBV4-1 and TRBJ1-1; D is perhaps TRBD1 (5 bases). The CDR3 sequence is 14 residues long. Germline lookup yields CDR1 MGHRA and CDR2 YSYEKL. Between the trimmed V and J ends, which lost 5 bases and 3 bases, there was a span of 13 bases. The CDR3 region has the DNA TGCGCCAGCAGCTTACAGGTGGGTCACACTGAAGCTTTCTTT. Its protein is CASSLQVGHTEAFF.

The chain carries TRBV2 and TRBJ2-3; D is perhaps TRBD2 (5 bases). The CDR3 sequence is 14 residues long. Germline CDR1 is SNHLY and CDR2 is FYNNEI. Trimming removed 8 bases from V and 2 bases from J, with 14 bases in between. The CDR3 here is CASEGRVYTDTQYF. CDR3 bases: TGTGCCAGCGAGGGAAGGGTGTACACAGATACGCAGTATTTT.

The J gene is TRBJ2-3, the V gene TRBV7-3; the match to TRBD2 covers 10 bases. Germline values: CDR1 SGHTA, CDR2 FQGTGA. There are 15 residues in the CDR3. V lost 4 bases to trimming and J lost 6 bases; unmatched junction nucleotides: 7. CDR3 DNA sequence: TGTGCCAGCAGCTCCAGCGGGGGGGCCCTGGATACGCAGTATTTT. Translated, it gives CASSSSGGALDTQYF.